This T cell receptor beta chain emerged from a study of T-cell reconstitution after alpha-beta-depleted transplantation in children. A TCRbeta library incorporating unique molecular identifiers was prepared. Using its own MiXCR run on the PCR reads, TCRdb lists one record per CDR3 protein. The repertoire has around 680,000 distinct CDR3 sequences, 16% of them found once; the top ten carry approximately 1.1%. Germline assignment: CDR1 DFQATT and CDR2 SNEGSKA (reference sequence). The CDR3 covers 16 residues. Trimming pared 5 bases from V and 2 bases from J, leaving 18 bases between. This clonotype has ten or more counts.

This chain connects TRBV20-1 to TRBJ2-2; D perhaps matches TRBD1 (6 bases). The receptor comes from a human donor who donated a stem cell graft to a child with acute myeloid leukemia. The input for sequencing was PBMCs from the stem cell graft donor, taken from the stem cell graft. CDR3 in amino acids: CSALKQGRSNTGELFF. In DNA form, the CDR3 reads TGCAGTGCTCTAAAGCAGGGGAGAAGCAACACCGGGGAGCTGTTTTTT.